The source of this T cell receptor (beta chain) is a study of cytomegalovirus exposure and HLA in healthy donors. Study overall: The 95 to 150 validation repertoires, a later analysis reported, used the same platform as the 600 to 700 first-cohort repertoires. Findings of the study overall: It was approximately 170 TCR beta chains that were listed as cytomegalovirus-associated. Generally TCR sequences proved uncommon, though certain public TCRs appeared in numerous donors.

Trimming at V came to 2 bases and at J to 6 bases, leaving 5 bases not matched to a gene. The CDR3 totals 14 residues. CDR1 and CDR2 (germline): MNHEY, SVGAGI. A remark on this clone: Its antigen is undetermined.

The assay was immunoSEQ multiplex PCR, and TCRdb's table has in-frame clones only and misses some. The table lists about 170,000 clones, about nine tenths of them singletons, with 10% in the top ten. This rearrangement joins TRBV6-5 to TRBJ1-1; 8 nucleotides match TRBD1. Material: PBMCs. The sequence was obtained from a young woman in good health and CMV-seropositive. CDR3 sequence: CASSYEDRGPEAFF. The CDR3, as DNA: TGTGCCAGCAGTTACGAAGACAGGGGCCCTGAAGCTTTCTTT.